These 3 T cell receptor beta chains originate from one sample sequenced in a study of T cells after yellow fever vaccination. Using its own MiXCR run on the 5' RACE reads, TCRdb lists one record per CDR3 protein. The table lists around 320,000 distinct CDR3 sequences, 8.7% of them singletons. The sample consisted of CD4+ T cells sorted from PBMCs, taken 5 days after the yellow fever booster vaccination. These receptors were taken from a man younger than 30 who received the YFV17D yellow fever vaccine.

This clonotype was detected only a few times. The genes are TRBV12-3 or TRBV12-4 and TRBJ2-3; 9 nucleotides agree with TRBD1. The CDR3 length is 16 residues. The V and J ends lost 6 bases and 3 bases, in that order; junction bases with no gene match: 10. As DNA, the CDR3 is TGTGCCAGCAGCCCCGGGACAGGGTCGGGGACAGATACGCAGTATTTT. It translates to CASSPGTGSGTDTQYF.

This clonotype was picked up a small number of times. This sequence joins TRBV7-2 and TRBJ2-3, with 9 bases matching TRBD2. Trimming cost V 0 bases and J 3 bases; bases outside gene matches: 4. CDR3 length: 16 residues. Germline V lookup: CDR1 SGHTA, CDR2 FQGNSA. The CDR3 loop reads CASSLAPLAGTDTQYF. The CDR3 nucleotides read TGTGCCAGCAGCTTAGCCCCGCTAGCGGGGACAGATACGCAGTATTTT.

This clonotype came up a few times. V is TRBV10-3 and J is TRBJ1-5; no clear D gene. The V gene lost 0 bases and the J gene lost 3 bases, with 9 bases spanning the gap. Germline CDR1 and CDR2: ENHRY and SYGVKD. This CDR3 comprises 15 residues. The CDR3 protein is CAISESVGLNQPQHF. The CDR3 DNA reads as TGTGCCATCAGTGAGTCTGTAGGGCTCAATCAGCCCCAGCATTTT.